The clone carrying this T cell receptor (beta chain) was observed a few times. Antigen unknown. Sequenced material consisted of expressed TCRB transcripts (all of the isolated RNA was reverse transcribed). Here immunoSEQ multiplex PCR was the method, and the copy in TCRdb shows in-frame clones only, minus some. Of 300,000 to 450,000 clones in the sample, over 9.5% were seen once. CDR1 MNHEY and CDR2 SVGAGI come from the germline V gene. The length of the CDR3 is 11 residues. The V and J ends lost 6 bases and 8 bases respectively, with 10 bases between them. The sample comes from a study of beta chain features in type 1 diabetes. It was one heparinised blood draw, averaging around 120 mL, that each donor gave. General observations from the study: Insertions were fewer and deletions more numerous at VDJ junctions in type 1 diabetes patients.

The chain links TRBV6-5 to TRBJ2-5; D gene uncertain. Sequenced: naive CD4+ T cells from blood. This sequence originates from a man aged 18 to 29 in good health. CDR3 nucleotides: TGTGCCAGCAGCCACTCGGGTACCCAGTACTTC. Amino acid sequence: CASSHSGTQYF.